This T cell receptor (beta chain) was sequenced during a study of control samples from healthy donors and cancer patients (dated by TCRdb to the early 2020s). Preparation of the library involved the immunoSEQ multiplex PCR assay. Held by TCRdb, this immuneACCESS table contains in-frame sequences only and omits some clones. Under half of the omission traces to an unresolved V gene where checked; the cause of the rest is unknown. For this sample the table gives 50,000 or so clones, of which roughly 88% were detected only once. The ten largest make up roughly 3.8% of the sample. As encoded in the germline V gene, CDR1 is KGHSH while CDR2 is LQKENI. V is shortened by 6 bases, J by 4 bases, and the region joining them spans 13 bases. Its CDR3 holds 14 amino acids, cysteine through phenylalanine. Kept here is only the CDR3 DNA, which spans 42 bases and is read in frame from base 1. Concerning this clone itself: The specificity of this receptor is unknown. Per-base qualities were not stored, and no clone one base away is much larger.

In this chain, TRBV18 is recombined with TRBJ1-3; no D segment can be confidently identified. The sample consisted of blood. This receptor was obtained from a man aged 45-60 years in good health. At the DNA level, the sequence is TGTGCCAGCTCCCCAGGCGGGTTCGGAAACACCATATATTTT. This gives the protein CASSPGGFGNTIYF.